This T cell receptor (beta chain) derives from a study of T-cell reconstitution after alpha-beta-depleted transplantation in children. Study conclusions and caveats: Some patients' high day-60 TCRbeta diversity was attributed to recipient cells surviving conditioning. Alpha-beta T cells about two months after transplant reportedly derived from several hundred expanded graft clones. Newly produced T cells mostly provided counts and TCRbeta diversity after one year, as hyperexpanded clones declined.

This clonotype was seen ten or more times. Its antigen is unidentified. The TCRbeta library incorporated unique molecular identifiers. TCRdb re-analysed the PCR reads in MiXCR, keeping a single row per CDR3 protein. The profile covers 440,000 or so distinct CDR3 sequences, with 43% appearing a single time and roughly 27% taken by the ten largest. This clonotype originated in a girl aged 2 to 10 with aplastic anemia, due to receive a stem cell transplant. The sample here was PBMCs, taken before TCRalphabeta/CD19-depleted stem cell transplant.

The CDR3 loop is CSVEWGLGETQYF. The CDR3 DNA reads TGCAGCGTTGAATGGGGACTGGGGGAGACCCAGTACTTC. The rearrangement links TRBV29-1 to TRBJ2-5; D possibly corresponds to TRBD2 (6 bases). Germline CDR1 reads SQVTM; CDR2 reads ANQGSEA. The CDR3 is 13 amino acids. V lost 2 bases, J lost 5 bases, and 12 bases lay in between.